This T cell receptor (beta chain) was sequenced in a study of cytomegalovirus exposure and HLA in healthy donors. Study context: Assignment to the Caucasian-associated ancestry cluster applied to roughly 80% of the roughly 410 genotyped donors.

Germline assignment: CDR1 SGHTA and CDR2 FQGNSA. The CDR3 has 13 amino acids. V lost 1 base, J lost 5 bases, and 8 bases lay in between. PCR involved 60 Vbeta and 13 Jbeta primers. Some clones are missing from TCRdb's copy, which holds only in-frame ones; the method was immunoSEQ multiplex PCR. The sample lists 130,000 or so clones; more than 75% were seen once. About this clone itself: The target antigen is unknown.

Findings of the study overall: Later work showed greater clonal expansion in HLA-associated TCR beta chains than in equally common others.

The chain couples TRBV7-2 to TRBJ1-1; D is unresolved. This TCR came from a male donor in good health and CMV-seronegative. The sample taken for sequencing was PBMCs. The CDR3 protein is CASSLVLRTEAFF. CDR3 coding DNA: TGTGCCAGCAGCTTAGTTTTGAGAACTGAAGCTTTCTTT.